Listed here is a single T cell receptor (beta chain). Its antigen is currently unknown. This CDR3 has 16 amino acids. Germline values: CDR1 LNHDA, CDR2 SQIVND (reference sequence). V lost 5 bases, J lost 0 bases, and 15 bases lay in between. The primer mix had 60 Vbeta and 13 Jbeta primers. TCRdb's table, derived via immunoSEQ multiplex PCR, lists solely in-frame clones and lacks some. The sample contains over 200,000 clones, about 89% of which appear only once. The sample originates from a study of cytomegalovirus exposure and HLA in healthy donors. Whole-study results and caveats: A missense variant in DCLRE1C was later tied to TCR beta V- and J-gene trimming.

The chain uses TRBV19 and TRBJ2-3, with D tentatively TRBD1 (6 bases). The clonotype originates from a woman in her late teens or twenties in good health and CMV-seronegative. Input material: PBMCs. The CDR3 DNA follows: TGTGCCAGTAGTGGTGTGGGGGCGACTAGCACAGATACGCAGTATTTT. This gives the protein CASSGVGATSTDTQYF.